This TCR beta chain is drawn from a study of CD8+CD57+ T cells in acquired aplastic anemia. Study information: An average of roughly 3.2 ug of DNA was obtained from sorted CD4+ and CD8+ cells.

TCR beta VDJ and CDR3 were profiled, and genomic DNA was the template. MiXCR, run by TCRdb on the reads, gives a single entry per CDR3 protein. The table records about 68,000 distinct CDR3 sequences, under 65% of them present only once. The table lists this clonotype with many counts. Its antigen remains unidentified. Study-level results: Researchers reported that CD8+ Simpson's diversity was not significantly different in patients versus controls. In common between the patients and the controls were around 30 CD8+ CDR3 sequences.

In germline, CDR1 is SGHNT, CDR2 YYREEE (reference sequence). The V and J ends lost 3 bases and 1 base respectively, with 13 bases between them. The CDR3 has 15 residues. The receptor was derived from a human donor in good health, serving as a control. What was sequenced was sorted CD4+, CD8+, or CD8+CD57+ T cells (not recorded which) from PBMCs. The chain carries TRBV5-4 and TRBJ1-1; a possible D gene is TRBD1 (5 bases). CDR3 sequence (DNA): TGTGCCAGCAGCTCCCGGACATCTGAGAACACTGAAGCTTTCTTT. Its protein product is CASSSRTSENTEAFF.